What follows describes a single T cell receptor (beta chain). Its antigen is unknown. Qualities for individual bases were not recorded, and no much larger clone is one base off. The CDR3 goes from the cysteine to the phenylalanine over 16 residues. The entry retains the CDR3 DNA only, 48 bases that are in frame from base 1. Trimming accounts for 6 bases at V and 0 bases at J, while the number of junction bases matched to no gene is 7. The germline V gene sets CDR1 to KGHSH and CDR2 to LQKENI. The data are from a study of cytomegalovirus exposure and HLA in healthy donors (TCRdb year 2017). As for the study more broadly: In an earlier analysis of 550 to 750 of the donors, approximately 300 Gb of sequence data and 90 million to 120 million unique TCR beta sequences from 150 million to 200 million T cells were reported. An early release that covered approximately 600 HLA-typed donors contained about 300 gigabases of sequencing data and approximately 85 million unique TCR sequences. Of the approximately 370 genotyped donors, 81% were placed in the genetic ancestry cluster associated with self-reported Caucasian donors. The study aimed to test whether signatures of past pathogen exposure could be identified by cataloging public T cell receptors. Using immunosequencing, the study profiled T cell repertoires from about 650 subjects and related those repertoires to cytomegalovirus serostatus. Besides the first cohort of hundreds of subjects, a separate validation cohort made up of 120 different subjects was used. The study combined high-throughput TCR immunosequencing, statistical association of individual TCRs with disease status, and machine learning to predict cytomegalovirus infection status. A later analysis re-analyzed previously published TCR beta repertoires from several hundred donors and added high-resolution HLA genotyping to study TCR occurrence patterns. Rather than using new phenotypic data, the later analysis identified candidate immune exposures from TCR beta sequences and from how often those sequences occurred across donors. An earlier analysis of approximately 640 of the donors applied high-throughput TCR beta sequencing to assess whether each TCR beta V gene segment acted as functional or pseudogenic. Donor age, sex, ethnicity and CMV serostatus were compiled together with the repertoire data. A later genetic analysis used genome-wide SNP genotypes for about 65% of the roughly 700 donors, treating that subset as a discovery cohort. Every repertoire in the discovery cohort had been generated on one and the same sequencing platform. HLA typing covered class I and class II loci at four-digit resolution. Typing coverage varied by locus: about 620-640 donors for A, B, C, DRB1 and DQB1; roughly 500 for DQA1; around 610 for DPA1; roughly 450 for DPB1. Several DR-DQ haplotypes were treated as single units for association and clustering because of strong linkage in the cohort. Among around 400 genotyped donors of the cohort, an average of approximately 200,000 unique TCR beta nucleotide sequences was sequenced per donor, of which 15% to 20% were non-productive.

Beyond this particular receptor, the publication reports: Most CMV-associated TCR beta chains appeared to be HLA-restricted in a later analysis, and the HLA associations seemed to be driven largely by CMV exposure. An earlier analysis of around 600 of the donors showed that most TCR beta V segments appeared in productive rearrangements either about 87% or about 30% of the time, which broadly matched IMGT annotations. In this cohort, only TCR beta chains were sequenced, and detectable features were limited by the absence of alpha or paired-chain data. Compared with the approximately 600-donor mean, donors in an Asian-associated ancestry cluster had fewer N-insertions in productive TCRs, according to a later genetic analysis. V-gene and J-gene trimming of TCR beta chains was associated with a missense DCLRE1C variant in a later genetic analysis, and the association was replicated in an independent cohort. A further reported finding was that TCR beta sequences accurately predicted the HLA-A and HLA-B alleles for most subjects in the first cohort. The presence/absence analyses assumed that sequencing depth was roughly uniform across donors, and that assumption may not be true. At a false discovery rate of 0.05, a later analysis linked fewer than 20,000 TCR beta sequences to specific HLA alleles. The authors suggested that the approach could potentially be generalized to other disease states and immunological phenotypes. Because HLA typing was missing for some donors at each locus, association tests included only the typed subset. Cytomegalovirus status was reported to be diagnosed by the classifier with high specificity and sensitivity in both the original and validation cohorts. Linkage disequilibrium might explain the correlated functional status among segregating V segments, but an unknown experimental factor could not be ruled out. The study gave a list of some 150 TCR beta chains associated with cytomegalovirus. Because counts were too low, some 16 rarely observed V segments, including chromosome 9 orphons, were excluded from the earlier analysis of 500 to 700 of the donors. A later analysis reported that several top co-occurrence clusters appeared linked to parvovirus B19, influenza, CMV and Epstein-Barr virus. Assigning TCR associations to individual alleles was difficult when HLA alleles, especially DR and DQ, strongly co-occurred. Some IMGT-functional V segments, including TRBV6-2 and TRBV6-3, could not be told apart with the 87-base-pair reads, so those segments were excluded. CMV serostatus was the only immune exposure information available for the cohort. Most TCR sequences were seen in very few donors, while some public TCRs were found in many individuals. In a later analysis, the rate of TCR association differed among HLA loci, with DRB1 alleles having the most associated TCRs and HLA-C alleles having the fewest. In vitro tests confirmed that a few of the cytomegalovirus-associated TCR beta chains recognize cytomegalovirus antigens. A cluster of highly shared sequence variants was judged likely to be a technical artifact of the sequencing pipeline. In a later analysis, HLA-associated TCR beta chains were found to be more clonally expanded and to have lower generation probabilities than equally common non-associated chains.

Library generation was performed with the immunoSEQ multiplex PCR assay. For the multiplex PCR, a mixture combining 60 forward primers for TCR Vbeta segments and 13 reverse primers for TCR Jbeta segments was used. Amplification of the CDR3 region of rearranged TCR beta genes was performed with a multiplex PCR assay on genomic DNA. On the Illumina HiSeq System, the amplified TCR beta libraries were sequenced as 87-base-pair reads. In the authors' own workflow: A later analysis counted tens of millions of unique TCR beta chains across the 690 or so repertoires, and roughly 10 million of these chains were shared by at least two donors. To remove PCR and sequencing errors, raw reads were error-corrected and collapsed into unique sequences using a nearest-neighbor algorithm that merged closely related sequences. V, D and J gene segments were assigned by aligning CDR3 sequences to IMGT reference sequences. Each retained sequence needed at least a six-nucleotide match to both a V gene segment and a J gene segment. A rearrangement counted as productive if the CDR3 had no stop codons and remained in frame with V and J, and every other rearrangement counted as non-productive. Following IMGT convention, CDR3 was defined as the stretch from the second conserved V-encoded cysteine up to the conserved J-encoded phenylalanine. The earlier analysis of 450 to 750 of the donors excluded any sequence lacking an unambiguous match to a single V gene segment. An earlier analysis of 587 of the donors classified V segments as functional when productive rearrangements were above 56.7% and as segregating when the standard deviation between donors was above 5%. To diagnose cytomegalovirus status from the catalog of TCR beta chain sequences, a statistical classification framework was built. A later analysis assigned V and J genes by comparing TCR nucleotide sequences with IMGT/GENE-DB human TR gene sequences. Using the TCRdist pipeline, a later analysis assigned CDR3 sequences along with most-parsimonious VDJ recombination scenarios. A later analysis defined each TCR beta chain by its CDR3 amino acid sequence plus V-gene family, and excluded reads lacking a unique V-gene family. In a later analysis, 550 to 650 highly shared, low-generation-probability nucleotide sequences were removed to address suspected cross-contamination and a sequencing artifact. In a later analysis, a clonal expansion index for each public chain was calculated from normalized within-repertoire ranks of inferred template counts. In a later analysis, generation probabilities were computed with a VDJ recombination model fitted to out-of-frame rearrangements, and the resulting probabilities were checked against IGoR. In a later analysis, TCR-TCR, TCR-HLA and TCR-CMV co-occurrence was scored with hypergeometric tests, and a repertoire-size bias correction was applied to TCR pairs. False discovery rates were estimated in a later analysis by permuting HLA or CMV assignments 20 times. In a later analysis, co-occurring TCRs were grouped with DBSCAN, and TCRdist sequence similarity was added when clustering was performed within HLA-allele-positive subsets. Repertoires with fewer than 30,000 or more than 120,000 public chains, plus five repertoires with anomalous nucleotide sharing, were excluded from co-occurrence clustering. The immuneACCESS repertoire file appears here via TCRdb, limited to in-frame rearrangements. These files lack a portion of the clones; in checked studies, under half of the deficit traces to unresolved V genes, and the cause of the others is not known. Clone size and V and J calls were adopted from that table, with D and trimming inferred from the DNA. The sample table shows about 180,000 clones, and approximately 78% are seen once. The top ten clones comprise about 2.5% of the sample.

The cohort comprised fewer than 700 healthy bone marrow donors. All cohort members were sampled while nominally healthy, although unrecorded immune exposures were likely present. Of the approximately 700 cohort members, around 290 had a positive CMV serostatus and 352 had a negative one, while no CMV serostatus was recorded for the donor. A peripheral blood sample was provided by each donor, and peripheral blood mononuclear cells were used for TCR beta sequencing. Genomic DNA extraction from the blood cell samples was performed with the Qiagen DNeasy Blood Extraction Kit. The origin of this receptor is a human donor in good health. Source material: PBMCs. Recombination joined TRBV18 with TRBJ1-5; TRBD1 agrees with 8 junctional bases. The base sequence is TGTGCCAGCTCTCCGGGACAGGCCAATAGCAATCAGCCCCAGCATTTT. This encodes CASSPGQANSNQPQHF. Here the CDR3 is joined to the reference TRBV18 and TRBJ1-5 genes, and the full variable domain is: NAGVMQNPRHLVRRRGQEARLRCSPMKGHSHVYWYRQLPEEGLKFMVYLQKENIIDESGMPKERFSAEFPKEGPSILRIQQVVRGDSAAYFCASSPGQANSNQPQHFGDGTRLSIL.